The clone carrying this TCR beta chain showed up just once. Clones were sequenced by immunoSEQ multiplex PCR, and TCRdb holds only the in-frame ones, with some missing. The sample has around 9,000 clones; 87% are singletons. The record originates from a study of blood T cell dynamics during melanoma immunotherapy. As for time point: week 3, after first cycle of checkpoint inhibitor. Patients had no prior systemic cancer treatment, immunosuppressants or other active cancers. The CDR3 totals 15 residues. Germline loops: CDR1 MGHDK, CDR2 SYGVNS. J lost 3 bases, V lost 5 bases, and 6 bases had no gene match.

J is TRBJ2-7 and V is TRBV25-1, with TRBD2 matching over 11 bases. The source is a human donor with melanoma. The sample in question was blood, obtained from a patient treated with checkpoint blockade. This chain's CDR3 is CASSSSGTSGYEQYF. Written as DNA, the CDR3 is TGTGCCAGCAGTTCCTCCGGGACTAGCGGCTACGAGCAGTACTTC.